A single sample is the source of the 18 T cell receptor beta chains below, sequenced in a study of blood T cell repertoires in COVID-19. TCRdb keeps only in-frame clones here, not all; method: immunoSEQ multiplex PCR. Of 250,000 to 300,000 clones in the sample, around 89% were seen once. Material: PBMCs or T cells enriched from blood (not recorded which). All receptors derive from a woman aged 55-70 years in a cohort exposed to, infected with or recovered from COVID-19 (not recorded which).

The chain is built from TRBV11-2 and TRBJ1-1, with 7 bases identical to TRBD1. The CDR3 has 14 residues. After removal of 4 bases from V and 3 bases from J, the junction contained 5 bases not matched to a gene. Germline CDR1 SGHAT, CDR2 FQNNGV. The CDR3 sequence is CASSSRQGYTEAFF. The CDR3 DNA reads as TGTGCCAGCAGCTCCCGACAGGGTTACACTGAAGCTTTCTTT.

The chain uses TRBV7-8 and TRBJ2-3, with 11 nucleotides matching TRBD2. V lost 5 bases, J lost 8 bases, and 15 bases stayed unmatched. This CDR3 has 17 amino acids. Germline assignment: CDR1 SGHVS and CDR2 FQNEAQ. Written as DNA, the CDR3 is TGTGCCAGCAGCCCTACGACTAGCGGGACGTACACGGGTACGCAGTATTTT. This encodes CASSPTTSGTYTGTQYF.

The chain recombines TRBV9 with TRBJ2-2; tentatively, D is TRBD2 (5 bases). The CDR3 has 16 residues. V was trimmed by 3 bases and J by 5 bases, leaving 17 bases between them. CDR1 SGDLS and CDR2 YYNGEE come from the germline V gene. CDR3 DNA sequence: TGTGCCAGCAGCGAGGTCACGGGGAGAGGGACCGGGGAGCTGTTTTTT. The encoded protein is CASSEVTGRGTGELFF.

CDR3 in DNA: TGCGCCAGCAGCTTGGCCCAGCGGGAGCAGTTCTTC. Protein sequence: CASSLAQREQFF. This chain connects TRBV5-1 to TRBJ2-1; the D gene is possibly TRBD2 (5 bases). CDR3 size: 12 residues. V lost 0 bases to trimming and J lost 10 bases, with 8 bases between them. Germline CDR1 SGHRS, CDR2 YFSETQ.

To note about this clone: The sample holds other DNA sequences that translate to the same CDR3. The chain recombines TRBV28 with TRBJ1-5; no clear D. The ends were cut back, 6 bases at V and 2 bases at J, with 5 bases in the middle. This CDR3 is built from 12 residues. The germline gives CDR1 MDHEN, CDR2 SYDVKM. CDR3 bases: TGTGCCAGCAGCCCGGGCAATCAGCCCCAGCATTTT. This sequence encodes CASSPGNQPQHF.

The chain has TRBV7-8 and TRBJ2-3; 7 nucleotides match TRBD1. V lost 3 bases to trimming and J lost 6 bases; unmatched junction nucleotides: 6. The CDR3 loop spans 14 amino acids. The germline V gene encodes CDR1 SGHVS and CDR2 FQNEAQ. The CDR3 sequence: CASSFLGGSDTQYF. The CDR3 DNA reads as TGTGCCAGCAGCTTCCTAGGGGGCTCCGATACGCAGTATTTT.

The V and J genes are TRBV7-9 and TRBJ1-4; a possible D gene is TRBD1 (6 bases). The CDR3 is 15 amino acids. Trimming pared 5 bases from V and 9 bases from J, leaving 19 bases between. Germline V gene data show CDR1 as SEHNR and CDR2 as FQNEAQ (reference sequence). CDR3: CASSDLGQSTQKLFF. As DNA, the CDR3 is TGTGCCAGCAGCGACCTCGGACAGAGCACCCAAAAACTGTTTTTT. The whole variable domain, remainder taken from reference TRBV7-9 and TRBJ1-4, is DTGVSQNPRHKITKRGQNVTFRCDPISEHNRLYWYRQTLGQGPEFLTYFQNEAQLEKSRLLSDRFSAERPKGSFSTLEIQRTEQGDSAMYLCASSDLGQSTQKLFFGSGTQLSVL.

The J gene is TRBJ2-7, the V gene TRBV3-1 (or the pseudogene TRBV3-2), with D tentatively TRBD1 (6 bases). Trimming removed 3 bases at V and 12 bases at J, with 18 bases between. Germline loops: CDR1 LGHDT, CDR2 YNNKEL (reference sequence). This CDR3 has 13 amino acids. The CDR3 spells CASSQESRGPAYF. CDR3 bases: TGTGCCAGCAGCCAGGAAAGCAGGGGACCCGCGTACTTC.

V gene TRBV2 combines with J gene TRBJ1-1; 10 nucleotides match TRBD1. The CDR3 consists of 16 residues. Germline V gene data show CDR1 as SNHLY and CDR2 as FYNNEI. The trim removed 4 bases at V and 5 bases at J, leaving 10 bases unmatched. CDR3 coding DNA: TGTGCCAGCAGTGTAACGGACAGGGGGGATGGGACTGAAGCTTTCTTT. The encoded protein is CASSVTDRGDGTEAFF.

This clone was recorded a few times. The chain is built from TRBV5-6 and TRBJ1-1; D remains unclear. Germline V gene sequence: CDR1 SGHDT, CDR2 YYEEEE. The CDR3 length is 12 residues. V gave up 0 bases and J gave up 6 bases, with 6 bases separating them. CDR3 nucleotides: TGTGCCAGCAGCTTGGTAACAGCTGAAGCTTTCTTT. Translating it yields CASSLVTAEAFF.

The chain carries TRBV28 and TRBJ1-2, with D possibly being TRBD1 (6 bases). Trimming took off 4 bases at V and 6 bases at J, with 12 bases between the two ends. Germline loops: CDR1 MDHEN, CDR2 SYDVKM. CDR3 length equals 13 residues. DNA of the CDR3: TGTGCCAGCAGTTCTCGGACAGTGGATGGCTACACCTTC. Protein product: CASSSRTVDGYTF.

J is TRBJ2-3 and V is TRBV20-1; D is uncertain. CDR1 and CDR2 from the germline V gene are DFQATT and SNEGSKA (reference sequence). The CDR3 runs 11 residues. V was cut by 2 bases and J by 6 bases, with 6 bases left in between. CDR3 region: CSARWADTQYF. CDR3 in DNA: TGCAGTGCTAGATGGGCGGATACGCAGTATTTT.

A single count supports this clone. CDR3 in amino acids: CASSPSWGTGGRNEQFF. The DNA of the CDR3 is TGTGCCAGCAGCCCGAGCTGGGGGACAGGGGGCCGCAATGAGCAGTTCTTC. V usage is TRBV7-2 and J usage is TRBJ2-1; 12 positions agree with TRBD1. Trimming removed 5 bases from V and 6 bases from J; junction bases left unmatched: 11. Looked up from germline, CDR1 is SGHTA and CDR2 is FQGNSA. The CDR3 contains 17 residues.

J is TRBJ2-5 and V is TRBV3-1 (or the pseudogene TRBV3-2); 9 bases match TRBD2. The CDR3 has 16 amino acids. CDR1 is LGHDT, CDR2 YNNKEL, per germline (reference sequence). V was clipped by 4 bases and J by 0 bases; unmatched bases: 6. The CDR3 DNA follows: TGTGCCAGCAGCCCCAGGGCGGGGGGGTACCAAGAGACCCAGTACTTC. Translation gives CASSPRAGGYQETQYF.

The chain recombines TRBV6-5 with TRBJ2-1; the match to TRBD1 covers 7 bases. Germline lookup yields CDR1 MNHEY and CDR2 SVGAGI. The CDR3 extends over 15 amino acids. J lost 6 bases, V lost 11 bases, and 16 bases had no gene match. The CDR3 protein is CAARKIQGIGNEQFF. In DNA, the CDR3 is TGTGCCGCCAGAAAGATACAGGGGATAGGCAATGAGCAGTTCTTC.

The rearrangement joins TRBV19 to TRBJ2-2, with D maybe TRBD1 (6 bases). Trimming stripped 6 bases from V and 8 bases from J, with 13 bases between. CDR1 LNHDA and CDR2 SQIVND come from the germline V gene (reference sequence). The CDR3 has 13 amino acids. The CDR3 nucleotides are TGTGCCAGTAGGGGGGCTGGAGAAGGGGAGCTGTTTTTT. This codes for CASRGAGEGELFF.

This sequence joins TRBV11-2 and TRBJ1-6; 12 nucleotides agree with TRBD1. The germline V gene encodes CDR1 SGHAT and CDR2 FQNNGV. J was trimmed by 0 bases and V by 5 bases; bases with no gene match: 8. The CDR3 covers 19 residues. The CDR3 protein is CASSQGDRGLRSYNSPLHF. The CDR3 DNA is TGTGCCAGCAGCCAAGGGGACAGGGGGCTTCGCTCCTATAATTCACCCCTCCACTTT.

The rearrangement joins TRBV9 to TRBJ1-1, with a possible D match to TRBD1 (6 bases). V gave up 4 bases and J gave up 6 bases, with 16 bases separating them. CDR1 and CDR2 from the germline V gene are SGDLS and YYNGEE. This CDR3 comprises 14 residues. Here the CDR3 reads CASSTDRLSSEAFF. CDR3 bases: TGTGCCAGCAGCACCGACAGGTTAAGTTCTGAAGCTTTCTTT.